Below, 29 T cell receptor beta chains from the same sample are listed, as sequenced in a study of blood T cell repertoires in COVID-19. Assay: immunoSEQ multiplex PCR; the TCRdb copy retains only in-frame clones and omits some. The repertoire has approximately 300,000 clones, 70% to 90% of them found once; the top ten carry approximately 6%. The sample comprised PBMCs or T cells enriched from blood (not recorded which). All receptors derive from a woman in her 30s who had recovered from COVID-19.

The V call is TRBV6-2 or TRBV6-3, the J call TRBJ2-7; D remains ambiguous. The CDR3 totals 15 residues. Germline assignment: CDR1 MNHEY and CDR2 SVGEGT. Trimming stripped 1 base from V and 0 bases from J, with 10 bases between. CDR3 amino acids: CASSYFQDSSYEQYF. For the CDR3, the DNA is TGTGCCAGCAGTTACTTCCAGGATAGCTCCTACGAGCAGTACTTC.

This clone was seen only a few times. V gene TRBV2 combines with J gene TRBJ1-1; D not certain. Germline CDR1 SNHLY, CDR2 FYNNEI. V was clipped by 8 bases and J by 1 base, with 11 bases between them. CDR3 length: 13 amino acids. The CDR3 region is CASHRGSNTEAFF. CDR3 nucleotides: TGTGCCAGCCACCGGGGTTCGAACACTGAAGCTTTCTTT.

This clone has a single count. The chain has TRBV5-5 and TRBJ2-1; 9 bases fit TRBD2. The CDR3 runs 14 residues. Germline CDR1 and CDR2: SGHKS and YYEKEE (reference sequence). The junction had 4 bases not matched to a gene; V was cut back by 0 bases and J by 9 bases. In DNA, the CDR3 is TGTGCCAGCAGCTTGGGGGCTAGCGGGGCTGAGCAGTTCTTC. This encodes CASSLGASGAEQFF.

The CDR3 DNA follows: TGTGCCAGTAGTAAACAGGGACTAATGAACACTGAAGCTTTCTTT. It specifies CASSKQGLMNTEAFF. This chain joins TRBV19 and TRBJ1-1, with a weak D call TRBD1 (6 bases). Germline V gene lookup returns CDR1 LNHDA and CDR2 SQIVND (reference sequence). This CDR3 is 15 amino acids long. The ends were cut back, 4 bases at V and 0 bases at J, with 12 bases in the middle.

This clone occurred once. The rearrangement links TRBV28 to TRBJ1-2; 8 bases agree with TRBD1. Germline assignment: CDR1 MDHEN and CDR2 SYDVKM. This CDR3 is built from 15 residues. J lost 0 bases, V lost 10 bases, and 10 bases had no gene match. The DNA of the CDR3 is TGTGCCACCGCGACAGGGGCAGTTTCTAACTATGGCTACACCTTC. Translation: CATATGAVSNYGYTF.

V and J are TRBV10-3 and TRBJ1-1, with 8 bases that match TRBD1. With 8 bases clipped from V and 0 bases from J, the junction kept 11 bases outside the gene matches. Germline CDR1 ENHRY, CDR2 SYGVKD. This CDR3 is built from 16 residues. CDR3 sequence (DNA): TGTGCCATCTCCAGGCTGGGACAGGAAATGAACACTGAAGCTTTCTTT. Protein: CAISRLGQEMNTEAFF.

The chain joins TRBV3-1 (or the pseudogene TRBV3-2) to TRBJ1-1, with D hard to call. CDR3 size: 14 residues. The ends were cut back, 6 bases at V and 1 base at J, with 12 bases in the middle. Germline loops: CDR1 LGHDT, CDR2 YNNKEL (reference sequence). The CDR3 is CASRGAGGNTEAFF. CDR3 nucleotide sequence: TGTGCCAGCAGGGGCGCGGGAGGGAACACTGAAGCTTTCTTT.

The rearrangement links TRBV2 to TRBJ1-1; no firm D call. Germline V gene data show CDR1 as SNHLY and CDR2 as FYNNEI. CDR3 length: 13 amino acids. V lost 2 bases and J 0 bases, leaving 4 bases between the germline ends. The CDR3 loop reads CASSESMNTEAFF. The CDR3 DNA reads as TGTGCCAGCAGTGAAAGCATGAACACTGAAGCTTTCTTT.

V usage is TRBV7-8 and J usage is TRBJ1-5, with a possible D match to TRBD1 (6 bases). The ends were cut back, 5 bases at V and 2 bases at J, with 19 bases in the middle. This CDR3 is 17 amino acids long. Germline CDR1 and CDR2: SGHVS and FQNEAQ. The CDR3 loop reads CASSHQGGGIGNQPQHF. CDR3 in DNA: TGTGCCAGCAGCCATCAGGGCGGGGGCATCGGCAATCAGCCCCAGCATTTT.

This clone was seen just once. V and J are TRBV5-8 and TRBJ2-1; 7 positions match TRBD1. With 0 bases clipped from V and 6 bases from J, the junction kept 6 bases outside the gene matches. The CDR3 covers 15 residues. Germline CDR1 is SGHTS and CDR2 is YDEGEE. The CDR3 loop reads CASSLGQGTINEQFF. The CDR3, as DNA: TGTGCCAGCAGCTTGGGACAGGGAACAATCAATGAGCAGTTCTTC.

This sequence joins TRBV18 and TRBJ1-4; D is undetermined. The V end was cut by 2 bases, the J end by 0 bases, with 13 bases between. The length of the CDR3 is 17 residues. Germline V gene sequence: CDR1 KGHSH, CDR2 LQKENI. This CDR3 is CASSPSGAVATNEKLFF. CDR3 bases: TGTGCCAGCTCACCATCCGGAGCCGTTGCAACTAATGAAAAACTGTTTTTT.

This clone was counted between two and nine times. The V gene is TRBV4-2, the J gene TRBJ1-4; TRBD1 is a possible D gene (6 bases). Trimming stripped 3 bases from V and 4 bases from J, with 12 bases between. This CDR3 is 15 amino acids long. Germline V lookup: CDR1 LGHNA, CDR2 YNFKEQ. The CDR3 DNA follows: TGTGCCAGCAGCCAGGAGACAGGCAATAATGAAAAACTGTTTTTT. Translating gives CASSQETGNNEKLFF.

The chain carries TRBV11-2 and TRBJ1-2; 7 bases are shared with TRBD1. The CDR3 extends over 19 amino acids. The V segment lost 3 bases and the J segment 4 bases; nucleotides outside the gene matches: 20. Germline lookup yields CDR1 SGHAT and CDR2 FQNNGV. In DNA form, the CDR3 reads TGTGCCAGCAGCTTGGAAGCGATGTTAGGGGGCCTACGGAGCTATGGCTACACCTTC. Translation: CASSLEAMLGGLRSYGYTF.

The chain recombines TRBV3-1 (or the pseudogene TRBV3-2) with TRBJ2-7; the D gene is possibly TRBD2 (6 bases). V lost 6 bases and J 3 bases, leaving 12 bases between the germline ends. This CDR3 comprises 13 residues. Germline V lookup: CDR1 LGHDT, CDR2 YNNKEL (reference sequence). CDR3 in amino acids: CASRGGGGYEQYF. Written as DNA, the CDR3 is TGTGCCAGCAGGGGGGGAGGCGGCTACGAGCAGTACTTC.

The chain employs TRBV4-1 and TRBJ1-2, with 7 bases that match TRBD1. This CDR3 spans 17 amino acids. The ends lost 0 bases at V and 0 bases at J; junction bases unmatched: 7. In germline, CDR1 is MGHRA, CDR2 YSYEKL. The CDR3 coding sequence is TGCGCCAGCAGCCAAGATCCCCGGACAGGCACTAACTATGGCTACACCTTC. It encodes CASSQDPRTGTNYGYTF.

The rearrangement joins TRBV29-1 to TRBJ2-5, with 7 bases fitting TRBD1. The CDR3 is 11 amino acids. The germline V gene has CDR1 SQVTM and CDR2 ANQGSEA. V was clipped by 4 bases and J by 5 bases; unmatched bases: 1. CDR3 bases: TGCAGCGTTGCCAGGGGGGAGACCCAGTACTTC. It specifies CSVARGETQYF.

The V and J genes are TRBV9 and TRBJ1-1; D perhaps matches TRBD1 (6 bases). V was shortened by 3 bases and J by 2 bases, with 14 bases between the two germline ends. Germline V gene data show CDR1 as SGDLS and CDR2 as YYNGEE. The CDR3 length is 15 residues. The CDR3 DNA reads as TGTGCCAGCAGCGCGAGGACAGACATAAACACTGAAGCTTTCTTT. This sequence encodes CASSARTDINTEAFF.

This clone was counted once. This chain uses TRBV18 with TRBJ2-3; D unresolved. CDR1 KGHSH and CDR2 LQKENI come from the germline V gene. The V end lost 3 bases, the J end lost 5 bases, and 9 bases lay between the germline ends. The CDR3 runs to 13 residues. The DNA of the CDR3 is TGTGCCAGCTCACCCCCCTCGGTAGATACGCAGTATTTT. Its translation is CASSPPSVDTQYF.

The rearrangement uses TRBV5-1 and TRBJ1-3; D gene uncertain. Germline CDR1 SGHRS, CDR2 YFSETQ. The ends were cut back, 0 bases at V and 0 bases at J, with 7 bases in the middle. The CDR3 consists of 15 residues. This CDR3 is CASSLAESSGNTIYF. Written as DNA, the CDR3 is TGCGCCAGCAGCTTGGCTGAGAGCTCTGGAAACACCATATATTTT.

The chain couples TRBV4-1 to TRBJ1-4; possible D gene TRBD1, 5 bases. CDR3 length: 15 residues. Trimming pared 4 bases from V and 7 bases from J, leaving 16 bases between. The germline CDR1 and CDR2 sequences are MGHRA and YSYEKL. CDR3: CASSPLGLQGEKLFF. CDR3 nucleotide sequence: TGCGCCAGCAGCCCCTTGGGACTGCAAGGTGAAAAACTGTTTTTT.

The chain recombines TRBV6-5 with TRBJ1-3, with D hard to call. The CDR3 contains 15 residues. Germline V gene data show CDR1 as MNHEY and CDR2 as SVGAGI. The V and J ends lost 2 bases and 0 bases respectively, with 8 bases between them. The CDR3 spells CASSYAGSSGNTIYF. As DNA, the CDR3 is TGTGCCAGCAGTTACGCAGGTAGCTCTGGAAACACCATATATTTT.

The CDR3 sequence: CASSESGGTGELFF. CDR3 in DNA: TGCGCCAGCAGTGAGTCGGGGGGGACCGGGGAGCTGTTTTTT. V usage is TRBV10-1 and J usage is TRBJ2-2; 7 nucleotides line up with TRBD2. The V gene end was trimmed by 0 bases and the J gene end by 5 bases; junction bases not matched to a gene: 0. The CDR3 is 14 residues long. CDR1 and CDR2 (germline): WNHNN, SYGVQD (reference sequence).

The J gene is TRBJ2-5, the V gene TRBV5-1; no firm D call. Per the germline V gene, CDR1 is SGHRS and CDR2 is YFSETQ. The CDR3 has 13 amino acids. V was trimmed by 0 bases and J by 4 bases, leaving 7 bases between them. CDR3 nucleotides: TGCGCCAGCAGCTTGGGGAGCTTAGAGACCCAGTACTTC. Encoded protein: CASSLGSLETQYF. The full variable domain, rest sourced from reference TRBV5-1 and TRBJ2-5, is KAGVTQTPRYLIKTRGQQVTLSCSPISGHRSVSWYQQTPGQGLQFLFEYFSETQRNKGNFPGRFSGRQFSNSRSEMNVSTLELGDSALYLCASSLGSLETQYFGPGTRLLVL.

The chain employs TRBV5-1 and TRBJ1-4; possibly TRBD1 for D (5 bases). The germline V and J ends were trimmed by 0 bases and 0 bases, with 9 bases remaining between them. This CDR3 spans 16 amino acids. Looked up from germline, CDR1 is SGHRS and CDR2 is YFSETQ. DNA of the CDR3: TGCGCCAGCAGCTTGGTCGGGGGTTCAACTAATGAAAAACTGTTTTTT. It specifies CASSLVGGSTNEKLFF.

This clone was counted a few times. The V gene is TRBV5-4, the J gene TRBJ1-1; perhaps TRBD1 as D (5 bases). Trimming shortened V by 2 bases and J by 4 bases, and 12 bases separated the two germline ends. The CDR3 totals 14 residues. Germline V lookup: CDR1 SGHNT, CDR2 YYREEE (reference sequence). In nucleotides, the CDR3 is TGTGCCAGCAGCTTCGGCAGGGAACTCACTGAAGCTTTCTTT. It codes for CASSFGRELTEAFF.

This CDR3 reads CASSSAGAYNEQFF. DNA for the CDR3: TGCGCCAGCAGCTCCGCGGGGGCTTACAATGAGCAGTTCTTC. This rearrangement joins TRBV5-1 to TRBJ2-1; tentatively, D is TRBD2 (7 bases). From germline, CDR1 is SGHRS and CDR2 YFSETQ. Trimming took off 3 bases at V and 4 bases at J, with 11 bases between the two ends. The CDR3 is made up of 14 amino acids.

This rearrangement joins TRBV7-3 to TRBJ1-1, with a possible D match to TRBD1 (6 bases). CDR3 length: 13 residues. V shed 5 bases and J shed 8 bases, with 15 bases lying between them. The germline V gene encodes CDR1 SGHTA and CDR2 FQGTGA. In DNA, the CDR3 is TGTGCCAGCAGCCCAGGGGTATTACGAGAAGCTTTCTTT. Its translation is CASSPGVLREAFF.

The CDR3 region is CASSLASGTGAYGYTF. DNA for the CDR3: TGTGCCAGCAGCTTAGCGTCCGGGACAGGGGCCTATGGCTACACCTTC. V gene TRBV7-2 combines with J gene TRBJ1-2; 10 bases line up with TRBD1. This CDR3 comprises 16 residues. V dropped 0 bases and J dropped 4; count of bases not matched to a gene: 5. Per the germline V gene, CDR1 is SGHTA and CDR2 is FQGNSA. The full variable domain, with the rest looked up from reference TRBV7-2 and TRBJ1-2, is GAGVSQSPSNKVTEKGKDVELRCDPISGHTALYWYRQSLGQGLEFLIYFQGNSAPDKSGLPSDRFSAERTGGSVSTLTIQRTQQEDSAVYLCASSLASGTGAYGYTFGSGTRLTVV.

V and J are TRBV4-2 and TRBJ1-5; D is possibly TRBD1 (5 bases). Germline CDR1 and CDR2: LGHNA and YNFKEQ. V was pared by 4 bases and J by 2 bases, with 9 bases between. The CDR3 runs 14 residues. The DNA of the CDR3 is TGTGCCAGCAGCCCAGGGTTGGGCAATCAGCCCCAGCATTTT. This encodes CASSPGLGNQPQHF.